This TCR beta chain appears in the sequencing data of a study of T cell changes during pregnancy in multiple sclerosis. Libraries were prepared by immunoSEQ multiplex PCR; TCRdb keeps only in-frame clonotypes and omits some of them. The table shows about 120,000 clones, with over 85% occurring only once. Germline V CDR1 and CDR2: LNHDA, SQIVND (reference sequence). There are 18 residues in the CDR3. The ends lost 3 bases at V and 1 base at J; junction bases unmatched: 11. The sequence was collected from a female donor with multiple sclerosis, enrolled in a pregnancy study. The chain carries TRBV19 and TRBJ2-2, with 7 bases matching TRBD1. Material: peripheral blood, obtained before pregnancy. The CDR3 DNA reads TGTGCCAGTAGTATTTCCCCCCTAGGGGGCAGGAACACCGGGGAGCTGTTTTTT. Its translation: CASSISPLGGRNTGELFF. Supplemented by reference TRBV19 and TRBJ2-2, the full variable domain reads DGGITQSPKYLFRKEGQNVTLSCEQNLNHDAMYWYRQDPGQGLRLIYYSQIVNDFQKGDIAEGYSVSREKKESFPLTVTSAQKNPTAFYLCASSISPLGGRNTGELFFGEGSRLTVL.